These 31 T cell receptor beta chains were sequenced from one sample in a study of graft-versus-host responses after intestinal transplantation. The antigens of these receptors remain unknown. The assay was immunoSEQ multiplex PCR, and TCRdb's table has in-frame clones only and misses some. The top ten clones hold roughly 0.31% of a sample with more than 65,000 clones, around nine tenths of them seen once. The material sequenced was unstimulated CD4+ T cells sorted from spleen or lymph node cells, taken before intestinal transplant. The source is a human donor who received an intestinal transplant.

The V call is TRBV9, the J call TRBJ1-2; TRBD1 agrees at 10 bases. CDR3 length: 14 amino acids. Unmatched junction bases numbered 6, after V lost 3 bases and J lost 7 bases. Germline V CDR1 and CDR2: SGDLS, YYNGEE. CDR3 protein: CASSGDRGPTGYTF. CDR3 nucleotide sequence: TGTGCCAGCAGCGGAGACAGGGGGCCAACTGGCTACACCTTC.

This CDR3 is CASKVQGGELFF. In DNA, the CDR3 is TGTGCCAGCAAGGTGCAGGGCGGGGAGCTGTTTTTT. The gene calls are TRBV2 and TRBJ2-2; D may be TRBD1 (5 bases). The CDR3 contains 12 residues. Germline CDR1 is SNHLY and CDR2 is FYNNEI. Deletions cut 7 bases from V and 7 bases from J, with 10 bases between.

This chain connects TRBV7-2 to TRBJ2-7; 7 positions match TRBD2. The CDR3 is 14 residues long. Germline values: CDR1 SGHTA, CDR2 FQGNSA. Trimming cost V 5 bases and J 2 bases; bases outside gene matches: 6. The CDR3 is CASSESGNTYEQYF. The CDR3 coding sequence is TGTGCCAGCAGCGAGAGCGGGAATACCTACGAGCAGTACTTC.

The genes are TRBV4-1 and TRBJ1-1; D is ambiguous. Between the trimmed V and J ends, which lost 0 bases and 4 bases, there was a span of 12 bases. The CDR3 has 15 amino acids. The germline V gene has CDR1 MGHRA and CDR2 YSYEKL. The CDR3 sequence is CASSQDERRRTEAFF. Here the CDR3 DNA reads TGCGCCAGCAGCCAAGATGAAAGGCGGCGCACTGAAGCTTTCTTT.

The V and J genes are TRBV15 and TRBJ2-3; D is unclear. There are 13 residues in the CDR3. Per germline, CDR1 LNHNV and CDR2 YYDKDF (reference sequence). Trimming took off 1 base at V and 6 bases at J, with 8 bases between the two ends. This CDR3 reads CATSRGGTDTQYF. CDR3 in DNA: TGTGCCACCAGCAGAGGAGGAACGGATACGCAGTATTTT. Using reference TRBV15 and TRBJ2-3 for the parts outside the CDR3, the full variable domain is DAMVIQNPRYQVTQFGKPVTLSCSQTLNHNVMYWYQQKSSQAPKLLFHYYDKDFNNEADTPDNFQSRRPNTSFCFLDIRSPGLGDTAMYLCATSRGGTDTQYFGPGTRLTVL.

This clone was detected only once. This chain joins TRBV9 and TRBJ2-2; unclear D gene. The V gene's germline CDR1 is SGDLS and CDR2 YYNGEE. This CDR3 contains 14 residues. Deletions cut 5 bases from V and 6 bases from J, with 14 bases between. The CDR3 nucleotides read TGTGCCAGCAGAGCCTCCTCGGTACCCGGGGAGCTGTTTTTT. This sequence encodes CASRASSVPGELFF.

The CDR3 DNA reads as TGTGCCAGCAGCCAAGATAGCGGGGGGGGGTACGAGCAGTACTTC. It is translated as CASSQDSGGGYEQYF. This chain connects TRBV4-2 to TRBJ2-7; TRBD2 aligns across 11 bases. The J segment lost 4 bases and the V segment lost 0 bases, leaving 2 bases of the junction unmatched. The CDR3 spans 15 residues. Germline CDR1 LGHNA, CDR2 YNFKEQ.

As DNA, the CDR3 is TGTGCTAGTGGTCCCCGCCTCAGGGGCAAGGGAGAGACCCAGTACTTC. Its translation: CASGPRLRGKGETQYF. This rearrangement joins TRBV12-5 to TRBJ2-5, with D possibly being TRBD1 (6 bases). The CDR3 length is 16 residues. With 5 bases removed from V and 4 bases from J, the gap between germline ends came to 20 bases. CDR1 and CDR2 (germline): LGHNT, FRNRAP.

CDR3 in amino acids: CASSPTRGATYGYTF. For the CDR3, the DNA is TGTGCCAGCAGCCCTACCAGGGGCGCTACCTATGGCTACACCTTC. The chain links TRBV11-2 to TRBJ1-2; weak D call: TRBD1 (6 bases). CDR3 length: 15 residues. Germline-derived CDR1 and CDR2 are SGHAT and FQNNGV. V lost 5 bases to trimming and J lost 4 bases, with 17 bases between them.

The rearrangement links TRBV6-5 to TRBJ2-5, with TRBD1 identical over 7 bases. Germline V lookup: CDR1 MNHEY, CDR2 SVGAGI. The CDR3 is made up of 15 amino acids. Unmatched junction bases numbered 7, after V lost 2 bases and J lost 4 bases. The CDR3 reads CASSYLGAGGETQYF. The CDR3 DNA reads TGTGCCAGCAGTTACCTAGGGGCAGGGGGAGAGACCCAGTACTTC.

About this clone: Relative to the germline gene, one junction end is altered; a read error may explain this. The genes are TRBV5-1 and TRBJ2-3; D might be TRBD2 (6 bases). CDR1 and CDR2 from the germline V gene are SGHRS and YFSETQ. The CDR3 covers 15 residues. CDR3 sequence: CGSSLAGTGTDTQYF. The CDR3 region has the DNA TGCGGCAGCAGTCTTGCGGGAACCGGCACAGATACGCAGTATTTT.

This clone was counted only a few times. This chain links TRBV5-4 with TRBJ2-7; tentatively, D is TRBD2 (6 bases). V was trimmed by 3 bases and J by 2 bases, leaving 18 bases between them. This CDR3 spans 16 amino acids. Germline CDR1 and CDR2: SGHNT and YYREEE (reference sequence). The CDR3 DNA reads TGTGCCAGCAGCTCCCGGGCCGGGACTGTCACCTACGAGCAGTACTTC. Its translation: CASSSRAGTVTYEQYF. Looking up the rest from reference TRBV5-4 and TRBJ2-7 gives the full variable domain: ETGVTQSPTHLIKTRGQQVTLRCSSQSGHNTVSWYQQALGQGPQFIFQYYREEENGRGNFPPRFSGLQFPNYSSELNVNALELDDSALYLCASSSRAGTVTYEQYFGPGTRLTVT.

V usage is TRBV5-4 and J usage is TRBJ1-4; D is undetermined. The V end lost 4 bases, the J end lost 3 bases, and 13 bases lay between the germline ends. Germline V gene data show CDR1 as SGHNT and CDR2 as YYREEE (reference sequence). The CDR3 covers 15 residues. The CDR3 region has the DNA TGTGCCAGCAGCCCGTCGGGGAGCCCTAATGAAAAACTGTTTTTT. It translates to CASSPSGSPNEKLFF.

This clone was seen just once. The rearrangement links TRBV7-8 to TRBJ2-5, with TRBD2 matching over 8 bases. The V and J ends lost 2 bases and 0 bases, in that order; junction bases with no gene match: 17. CDR3 length equals 20 residues. The germline gives CDR1 SGHVS, CDR2 FQNEAQ. CDR3 nucleotides: TGTGCCAGCAGCTTAAACCGACCAGCGACGAGGCGGGGGGACCAAGAGACCCAGTACTTC. Its translation is CASSLNRPATRRGDQETQYF.

V is TRBV7-2 and J is TRBJ2-7; D is ambiguous. The CDR3 is made up of 12 amino acids. The germline V and J ends were trimmed by 3 bases and 4 bases, with 7 bases remaining between them. CDR1 and CDR2 (germline): SGHTA, FQGNSA. The chain's CDR3 is CASSLTRYEQYF. The CDR3, as DNA: TGTGCCAGCAGCTTGACACGTTACGAGCAGTACTTC.

The chain links TRBV5-1 to TRBJ1-1; no reliable D call. Germline CDR1 SGHRS, CDR2 YFSETQ. V lost 1 base to trimming and J lost 7 bases, with 14 bases between them. This CDR3 is 14 amino acids long. CDR3 protein: CASSLWEGSYEAFF. DNA of the CDR3: TGCGCCAGCAGCTTGTGGGAGGGCAGTTATGAAGCTTTCTTT.

This CDR3 reads CASSQAPGLPSSYEQYF. In DNA form, the CDR3 reads TGTGCCAGCAGCCAAGCCCCGGGACTCCCAAGCTCCTACGAGCAGTACTTC. The V gene is TRBV14, the J gene TRBJ2-7; the D gene is possibly TRBD2 (6 bases). The germline V and J ends were trimmed by 1 base and 0 bases, with 16 bases remaining between them. CDR3 length equals 17 residues. The germline V gene has CDR1 SGHDN and CDR2 FVKESK.

The CDR3 spells CATSRGADQETQYF. The CDR3 DNA reads TGTGCCACCAGCAGAGGGGCAGACCAAGAGACCCAGTACTTC. The chain couples TRBV15 to TRBJ2-5; D unclear. CDR1 LNHNV and CDR2 YYDKDF come from the germline V gene (reference sequence). Deletions cut 1 base from V and 0 bases from J, with 6 bases between. The CDR3 spans 14 residues.

The rearrangement links TRBV6-1 to TRBJ1-4; D might be TRBD1 (5 bases). V shed 1 base and J shed 7 bases, with 13 bases lying between them. The germline gives CDR1 MNHNS, CDR2 SASEGT. The CDR3 has 15 amino acids. As DNA, the CDR3 is TGTGCCAGCAGTGAAGTCGGGGGTGCGGGTGAAAAACTGTTTTTT. Its translation: CASSEVGGAGEKLFF.

The V call is TRBV18, the J call TRBJ1-3; possible D gene TRBD1, 6 bases. CDR3 length equals 16 residues. The V gene's germline CDR1 is KGHSH and CDR2 LQKENI. V was pared by 3 bases and J by 0 bases, with 12 bases between. CDR3 residues: CASSPSTGSSGNTIYF. DNA of the CDR3: TGTGCCAGCTCACCGTCCACAGGGAGCTCTGGAAACACCATATATTTT.

The chain joins TRBV2 to TRBJ1-3; no clear D. Germline V gene sequence: CDR1 SNHLY, CDR2 FYNNEI. CDR3 length: 13 amino acids. The ends were cut back, 4 bases at V and 0 bases at J, with 4 bases in the middle. CDR3 residues: CASSADSGNTIYF. The CDR3 DNA is TGTGCCAGCAGTGCAGACTCTGGAAACACCATATATTTT.

This chain joins TRBV29-1 and TRBJ2-7, with D maybe TRBD1 (6 bases). CDR1 is SQVTM, CDR2 ANQGSEA, per germline. CDR3 size: 12 residues. The V end was cut by 6 bases, the J end by 1 base, with 10 bases between. The CDR3 is CSVGQYSYEQYF. Written as DNA, the CDR3 is TGCAGCGTCGGACAGTATTCCTACGAGCAGTACTTC.

The chain is built from TRBV19 and TRBJ2-3; the D is unclear. Germline V gene sequence: CDR1 LNHDA, CDR2 SQIVND (reference sequence). The CDR3 consists of 13 residues. V lost 4 bases and J lost 1, with 6 bases in between. DNA for the CDR3: TGTGCCAGTAGTACAGGCCGCACAGATACGCAGTATTTT. Amino acids: CASSTGRTDTQYF.

The genes are TRBV16 and TRBJ1-2; possibly TRBD1 for D (5 bases). This CDR3 is built from 13 residues. Germline V CDR1 and CDR2: KGHSY, FQNENV. The germline V and J ends were trimmed by 0 bases and 6 bases, with 8 bases remaining between them. The CDR3 sequence: CASSQSGQNGYTF. The CDR3 DNA is TGTGCCAGCAGCCAATCGGGGCAGAATGGCTACACCTTC.

The rearrangement joins TRBV28 to TRBJ1-6; D is uncertain. The CDR3 runs to 15 residues. V gave up 3 bases and J gave up 5 bases, with 11 bases separating them. Per germline, CDR1 MDHEN and CDR2 SYDVKM. This CDR3 is CASSLSGYNNSPLHF. CDR3 sequence (DNA): TGTGCCAGCAGTTTGTCGGGGTACAATAATTCACCCCTCCACTTT.

This clone was seen only once. The rearrangement uses TRBV18 and TRBJ1-1, with a weak D call TRBD1 (5 bases). Germline V gene sequence: CDR1 KGHSH, CDR2 LQKENI. Deletions cut 0 bases from V and 1 base from J, with 12 bases between. The CDR3 covers 16 residues. The CDR3 region is CASSPPTTGRNTEAFF. CDR3 nucleotides: TGTGCCAGCTCACCACCTACCACAGGAAGGAACACTGAAGCTTTCTTT.

The rearrangement uses TRBV2 and TRBJ1-6, with TRBD1 matching over 8 bases. J gave up 14 bases and V 4 bases, and 10 bases lay outside the gene matches. The CDR3 is 14 residues long. CDR1 is SNHLY, CDR2 FYNNEI, per germline. The CDR3 loop reads CASSALRTGRALHF. Here the CDR3 DNA reads TGTGCCAGCAGTGCCCTTAGGACAGGGCGGGCCCTCCACTTT.

This clone came up a few times. The chain carries TRBV28 and TRBJ1-1, with TRBD1 as a possible D gene (5 bases). Germline V gene lookup returns CDR1 MDHEN and CDR2 SYDVKM. There are 12 residues in the CDR3. The V and J ends lost 3 bases and 11 bases respectively, with 13 bases between them. The CDR3 DNA is TGTGCCAGCAGTTTCATGTGGACAAGTGCTTTCTTT. Protein product: CASSFMWTSAFF.

This clone has a single count. The rearrangement links TRBV28 to TRBJ2-2; 7 bases line up with TRBD2. The CDR3 spans 14 residues. The ends lost 9 bases at V and 4 bases at J; junction bases unmatched: 8. Germline V gene sequence: CDR1 MDHEN, CDR2 SYDVKM. The CDR3, as DNA: TGTGCCAGGGGGGGGGAATCGGTCACCGGGGAGCTGTTTTTT. It yields the protein CARGGESVTGELFF.

This clone was counted once. The V call is TRBV27, the J call TRBJ2-2, with 7 positions matching TRBD1. After removal of 6 bases from V and 8 bases from J, the junction contained 15 bases not matched to a gene. The CDR3 extends over 16 amino acids. CDR1 is MNHEY, CDR2 SMNVEV, per germline (reference sequence). CDR3 in DNA: TGTGCCAGCAGAAGAACCGGGACAGCGGTTTTGGGGGAGCTGTTTTTT. Protein sequence: CASRRTGTAVLGELFF.

This sequence joins TRBV6-1 and TRBJ2-7; TRBD1 agrees at 7 bases. The ends lost 7 bases at V and 1 base at J; junction bases unmatched: 4. There are 13 residues in the CDR3. The germline V gene has CDR1 MNHNS and CDR2 SASEGT. CDR3 sequence (DNA): TGTGCCAGCATGGGGGACAGATCCTACGAGCAGTACTTC. Its translation is CASMGDRSYEQYF.